The 15 T cell receptor beta chains below were found in one sample sequenced in a study of response to subunit inactivated influenza vaccine. TCRdb re-called the RT-PCR reads through MiXCR, storing one row per CDR3 protein. The repertoire holds 500,000 to 550,000 distinct CDR3 sequences, with approximately 7.3% as singletons. The material was PBMCs from blood, obtained less than 30 months after vaccination. Source of these receptors: a man aged 50 to 69 who received an inactivated influenza vaccine.

This clonotype showed up many times. The genes are TRBV7-6 and TRBJ2-1; 9 bases align to TRBD2. Germline V gene data show CDR1 as SGHVS and CDR2 as FNYEAQ. The CDR3 extends over 15 amino acids. After removal of 3 bases from V and 10 bases from J, the junction contained 10 bases not matched to a gene. The CDR3 region is CASSFGTSRQGEQFF. The CDR3 DNA sequence: TGTGCCAGCAGCTTTGGGACTAGCAGGCAAGGGGAGCAGTTCTTC.

This clonotype has just a few counts. V is TRBV9 and J is TRBJ2-7; TRBD1 might be the D (5 bases). The CDR3 length is 16 residues. Trimming removed 4 bases at V and 0 bases at J, with 17 bases between. CDR1 is SGDLS and CDR2 is YYNGEE in the germline V gene. The CDR3 DNA is TGTGCCAGCAGCCCTACCCCAGCAGGGTTCTCCTACGAGCAGTACTTC. As protein: CASSPTPAGFSYEQYF.

V and J are TRBV20-1 and TRBJ2-1, with a weak D call TRBD2 (5 bases). This CDR3 is 14 amino acids long. CDR1 and CDR2 (germline): DFQATT, SNEGSKA (reference sequence). V lost 7 bases and J 5 bases, leaving 18 bases between the germline ends. The CDR3 reads CSVHASKLNNEQFF. CDR3 sequence (DNA): TGCAGTGTCCACGCTAGCAAACTGAACAATGAGCAGTTCTTC.

This clonotype has more than one count but fewer than ten. This sequence joins TRBV29-1 and TRBJ2-1; TRBD2 matches at 13 bases. Germline CDR1 SQVTM, CDR2 ANQGSEA. The CDR3 consists of 13 residues. V was clipped by 7 bases and J by 7 bases; unmatched bases: 4. DNA for the CDR3: TGCAGCGGGACTAGCGGGGGAGTAAATGAGCAGTTCTTC. Translated: CSGTSGGVNEQFF.

The table lists this clonotype with many counts. V and J are TRBV12-3 or TRBV12-4 and TRBJ1-1; no firm D call. The CDR3 is 13 amino acids. The V end was cut by 5 bases, the J end by 6 bases, with 13 bases between. In DNA, the CDR3 is TGTGCCAGCAGTCCGAACATAAACGCTGAAGCTTTCTTT. Protein product: CASSPNINAEAFF.

This clonotype was observed many times. The V call is TRBV6-1, the J call TRBJ1-6, with a weak D call TRBD1 (5 bases). This CDR3 comprises 14 residues. The germline V and J ends were trimmed by 5 bases and 9 bases, with 14 bases remaining between them. Germline V gene data show CDR1 as MNHNS and CDR2 as SASEGT. The CDR3 reads CASSRERGGSPLHF. CDR3 nucleotide sequence: TGTGCCAGCAGTCGGGAGAGGGGAGGTTCACCCCTCCACTTT.

The chain uses TRBV5-8 and TRBJ1-4; D is undetermined. This CDR3 has 15 amino acids. Germline lookup yields CDR1 SGHTS and CDR2 YDEGEE. V lost 4 bases and J 7 bases, leaving 17 bases between the germline ends. CDR3 coding DNA: TGTGCCAGCAGCCCCGGCCTCCTCTGGGGTGAAAAACTGTTTTTT. As protein: CASSPGLLWGEKLFF.

This clonotype showed up just a few times. The chain employs TRBV23-1 and TRBJ2-5; 11 bases align to TRBD2. TRBV23-1 is assigned to the ORF class and has an uncertain function. V lost 2 bases, J lost 5 bases, and 10 bases stayed unmatched. The CDR3 covers 17 residues. In DNA, the CDR3 is TGCGCCAGCAGTCAAAATCGCGGGACTAGCGGCTCGGAGACCCAGTACTTC. Its protein is CASSQNRGTSGSETQYF.

The J gene is TRBJ2-7, the V gene TRBV6-2 or TRBV6-3; D is unresolved. The V gene lost 6 bases and the J gene lost 0 bases, with 12 bases spanning the gap. This CDR3 is built from 14 residues. Germline V gene data show CDR1 as MNHEY and CDR2 as SVGEGT. Here the CDR3 DNA reads TGTGCCAGCAGCCCAACGACGGGCTCCTACGAGCAGTACTTC. Residues: CASSPTTGSYEQYF.

The sample holds many counts of this clonotype. The CDR3 nucleotides are TGTGCCAGCAGACGACAGCTATTCAATCAGCCCCAGCATTTT. Its protein is CASRRQLFNQPQHF. J is TRBJ1-5 and V is TRBV2, with D possibly matching TRBD1 (5 bases). The germline V gene encodes CDR1 SNHLY and CDR2 FYNNEI. The length of the CDR3 is 14 residues. Trimming left V 6 bases short and J 3 bases short, with 12 bases between.

The rearrangement uses TRBV20-1 and TRBJ1-2; TRBD1 might be the D (5 bases). The CDR3 has 14 amino acids. CDR1 is DFQATT, CDR2 SNEGSKA, per germline (reference sequence). Trimming removed 8 bases at V and 6 bases at J, with 22 bases between. CDR3 region: CSIWGGAFTNGYTF. The CDR3 bases are TGCAGTATTTGGGGGGGAGCCTTCACCAATGGCTACACCTTC.

This clonotype was observed many times. The chain has TRBV10-3 and TRBJ1-5, with D possibly TRBD1 on 6 matching bases. There are 13 residues in the CDR3. Per the germline V gene, CDR1 is ENHRY and CDR2 is SYGVKD. V was pared by 10 bases and J by 6 bases, with 16 bases between. CDR3: CATAFEQGQPQHF. The CDR3 coding sequence is TGTGCCACCGCGTTTGAACAGGGTCAGCCCCAGCATTTT.

This clonotype was counted between two and nine times. The genes are TRBV11-1 and TRBJ1-1; no definite D call. The germline gives CDR1 SGHAT, CDR2 FQDESV (reference sequence). Trimming took 5 bases from V and 3 from J, leaving 13 bases between them. The CDR3 length is 14 residues. CDR3: CASSADPSYTEAFF. The CDR3 DNA reads TGTGCCAGCAGCGCGGACCCTTCCTACACTGAAGCTTTCTTT.

The chain joins TRBV6-1 to TRBJ2-5; D may correspond to TRBD1 or TRBD2 (5 bases each). Trimming removed 6 bases from V and 2 bases from J, with 13 bases in between. Germline lookup yields CDR1 MNHNS and CDR2 SASEGT. The CDR3 runs 14 residues. The CDR3 reads CASSRDPQQETQYF. CDR3 coding DNA: TGTGCCAGCAGCCGGGACCCTCAACAAGAGACCCAGTACTTC.

This clonotype was seen ten or more times. V usage is TRBV4-1 and J usage is TRBJ1-6; D remains ambiguous. There are 18 residues in the CDR3. Trimming took 0 bases from V and 3 from J, leaving 15 bases between them. Germline V gene lookup returns CDR1 MGHRA and CDR2 YSYEKL. The CDR3 loop is CASSQDGGTLFYNSPLHF. CDR3 coding DNA: TGCGCCAGCAGCCAAGACGGAGGTACACTTTTCTATAATTCACCCCTCCACTTT.